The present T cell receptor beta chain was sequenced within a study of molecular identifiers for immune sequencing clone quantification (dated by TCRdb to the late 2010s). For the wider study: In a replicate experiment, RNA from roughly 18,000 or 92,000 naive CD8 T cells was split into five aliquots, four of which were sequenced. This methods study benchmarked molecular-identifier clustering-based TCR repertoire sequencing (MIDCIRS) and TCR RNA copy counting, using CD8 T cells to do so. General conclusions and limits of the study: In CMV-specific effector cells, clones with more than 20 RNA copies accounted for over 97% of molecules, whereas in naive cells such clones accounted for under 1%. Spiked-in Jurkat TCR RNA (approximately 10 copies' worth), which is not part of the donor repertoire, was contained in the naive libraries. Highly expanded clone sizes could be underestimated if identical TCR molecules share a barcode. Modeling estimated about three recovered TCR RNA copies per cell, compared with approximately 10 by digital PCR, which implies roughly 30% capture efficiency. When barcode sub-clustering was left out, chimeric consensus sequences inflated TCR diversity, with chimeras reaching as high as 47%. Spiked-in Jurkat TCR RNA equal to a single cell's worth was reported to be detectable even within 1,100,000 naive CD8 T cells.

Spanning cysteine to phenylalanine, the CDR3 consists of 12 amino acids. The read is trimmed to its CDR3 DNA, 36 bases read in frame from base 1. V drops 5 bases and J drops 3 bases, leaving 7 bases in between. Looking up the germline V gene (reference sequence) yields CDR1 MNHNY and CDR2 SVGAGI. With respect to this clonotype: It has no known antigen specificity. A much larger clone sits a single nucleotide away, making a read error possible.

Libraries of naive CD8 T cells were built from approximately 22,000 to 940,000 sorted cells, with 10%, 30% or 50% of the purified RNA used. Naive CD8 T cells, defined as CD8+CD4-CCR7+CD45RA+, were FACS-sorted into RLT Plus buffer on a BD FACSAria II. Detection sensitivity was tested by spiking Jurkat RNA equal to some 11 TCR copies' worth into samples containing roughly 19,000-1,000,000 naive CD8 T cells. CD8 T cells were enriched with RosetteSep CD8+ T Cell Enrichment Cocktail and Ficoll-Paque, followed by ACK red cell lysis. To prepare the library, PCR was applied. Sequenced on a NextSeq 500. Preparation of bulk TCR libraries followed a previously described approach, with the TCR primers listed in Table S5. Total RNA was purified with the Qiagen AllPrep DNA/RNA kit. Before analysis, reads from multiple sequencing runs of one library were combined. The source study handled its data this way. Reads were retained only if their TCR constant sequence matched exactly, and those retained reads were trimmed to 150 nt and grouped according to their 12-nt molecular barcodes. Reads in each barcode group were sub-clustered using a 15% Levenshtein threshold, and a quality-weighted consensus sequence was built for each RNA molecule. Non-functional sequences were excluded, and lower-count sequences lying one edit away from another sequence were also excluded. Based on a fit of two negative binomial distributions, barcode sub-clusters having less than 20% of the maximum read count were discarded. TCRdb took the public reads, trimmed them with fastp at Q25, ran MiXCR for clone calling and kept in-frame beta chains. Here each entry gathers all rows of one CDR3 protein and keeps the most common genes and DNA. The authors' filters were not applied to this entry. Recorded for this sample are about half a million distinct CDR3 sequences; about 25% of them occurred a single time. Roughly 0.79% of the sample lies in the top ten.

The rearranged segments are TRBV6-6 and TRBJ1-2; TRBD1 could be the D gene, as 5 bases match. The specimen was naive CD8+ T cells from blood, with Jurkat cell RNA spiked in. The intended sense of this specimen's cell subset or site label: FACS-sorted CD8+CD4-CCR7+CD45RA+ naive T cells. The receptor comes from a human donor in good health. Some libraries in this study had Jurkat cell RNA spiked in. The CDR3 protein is CASSEGDYGYTF. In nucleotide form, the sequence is TGTGCCAGCAGTGAAGGGGACTATGGCTACACCTTC.